The clone carrying this TCR beta chain was seen more than once but under ten times. The sample originates from a study of blood T cell repertoires in COVID-19. Study at large: Samples of COVID-19 (acute and convalescent) were obtained from the United States, Italy and Spain. The cDNA or gDNA used as material had been derived from T cells, B-cell-depleted T cells, or PBMCs.

Authors' data handling: Reference gene primer amplification yielded estimated nucleated cell counts. Clones were sequenced by immunoSEQ multiplex PCR, and TCRdb holds only the in-frame ones, with some missing. The D gene and trimming were derived from the DNA, and the V and J assignments and clone size from that table. Altogether 300,000 or so clones are present, more than 70% being singletons, with the ten largest covering around 1.5%. This clonotype was sampled from a woman aged 45-65 years with acute or convalescent COVID-19. Sequencing was carried out using peripheral blood.

CDR3 sequence reads: CASSQGLNTEAFF. The CDR3 region has the DNA TGTGCCAGCTCTCAGGGTCTGAACACTGAAGCTTTCTTT. The J gene is TRBJ1-1, the V gene TRBV18; D might be TRBD1 (5 bases). This CDR3 contains 13 residues. V was shortened by 6 bases and J by 0 bases, with 8 bases between the two germline ends. Germline V lookup: CDR1 KGHSH, CDR2 LQKENI.